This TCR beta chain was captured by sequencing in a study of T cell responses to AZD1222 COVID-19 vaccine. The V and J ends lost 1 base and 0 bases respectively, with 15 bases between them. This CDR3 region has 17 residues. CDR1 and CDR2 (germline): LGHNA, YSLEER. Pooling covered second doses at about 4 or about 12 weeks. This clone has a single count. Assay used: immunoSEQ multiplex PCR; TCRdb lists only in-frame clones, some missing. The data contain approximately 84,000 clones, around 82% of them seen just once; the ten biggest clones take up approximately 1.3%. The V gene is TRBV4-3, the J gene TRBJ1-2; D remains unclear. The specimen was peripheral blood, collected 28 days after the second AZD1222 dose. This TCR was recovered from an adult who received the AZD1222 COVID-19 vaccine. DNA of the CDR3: TGCGCCAGCAGCCAAGTTTTGAAGCGTTATACTAACTATGGCTACACCTTC. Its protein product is CASSQVLKRYTNYGYTF.